These 30 T cell receptor beta chains originate from one sample sequenced in a study of cytomegalovirus exposure and HLA in healthy donors. Primers included in the PCR were 60 Vbeta and 13 Jbeta primers. Data came from immunoSEQ multiplex PCR; TCRdb stores just in-frame clones and leaves some out. The sample has more than 90,000 clones, 70% seen once. Material: PBMCs. The source of these receptors is a man aged 25 to 40 in good health and CMV-seropositive.

The DNA of the CDR3 is TGTGCCAGTAGTGGCTTATATGGGCTGGGGGGTCAGCCCCAGCATTTT. It encodes CASSGLYGLGGQPQHF. V usage is TRBV19 and J usage is TRBJ1-5; tentatively, D is TRBD1 (5 bases). This CDR3 has 16 amino acids. Trimming pared 5 bases from V and 6 bases from J, leaving 20 bases between. The germline gives CDR1 LNHDA, CDR2 SQIVND (reference sequence).

The chain employs TRBV7-9 and TRBJ1-1; no definite D call. The length of the CDR3 is 15 residues. The germline CDR1 and CDR2 sequences are SEHNR and FQNEAQ (reference sequence). V shed 1 base and J shed 3 bases, with 12 bases lying between them. CDR3 loop: CASSLGPSPDTEAFF. CDR3 DNA: TGTGCCAGCAGCTTAGGCCCATCGCCGGACACTGAAGCTTTCTTT.

The chain combines TRBV7-8 with TRBJ2-5; TRBD2 matches at 7 bases. V gave up 3 bases and J gave up 2 bases; unmatched junction bases: 3. CDR3 size: 14 residues. Germline V gives CDR1 SGHVS, CDR2 FQNEAQ. CDR3 coding DNA: TGTGCCAGCAGCTTTGGGGGGGGGCAAGAGACCCAGTACTTC. Amino acid sequence: CASSFGGGQETQYF. Full variable domain (rest looked up from reference TRBV7-8 and TRBJ2-5): GAGVSQSPRYKVAKRGQDVALRCDPISGHVSLFWYQQALGQGPEFLTYFQNEAQLDKSGLPSDRFFAERPEGSVSTLKIQRTQQEDSAVYLCASSFGGGQETQYFGPGTRLLVL.

This clone turned up a few times. The V call is TRBV6-1, the J call TRBJ1-1; TRBD1 is a possible D gene (6 bases). Germline V gene lookup returns CDR1 MNHNS and CDR2 SASEGT. The ends were cut back, 0 bases at V and 3 bases at J, with 11 bases in the middle. The CDR3 consists of 15 residues. CDR3 residues: CASSEAWGGHTEAFF. The CDR3 region has the DNA TGTGCCAGCAGTGAAGCGTGGGGGGGGCACACTGAAGCTTTCTTT.

The rearrangement joins TRBV27 to TRBJ2-2; TRBD2 matches 7 bases. Germline V gene sequence: CDR1 MNHEY, CDR2 SMNVEV (reference sequence). The CDR3 is made up of 16 amino acids. Trimming removed 8 bases from V and 2 bases from J; junction bases left unmatched: 11. For the CDR3, the DNA is TGTGCCAGCCGCCGGGAGGATATAGGAAACACCGGGGAGCTGTTTTTT. Its protein product is CASRREDIGNTGELFF.

The chain links TRBV27 to TRBJ2-1, with D possibly matching TRBD1 (6 bases). The germline V and J ends were trimmed by 6 bases and 5 bases, with 17 bases remaining between them. Per the germline V gene, CDR1 is MNHEY and CDR2 is SMNVEV (reference sequence). CDR3 length: 15 amino acids. This CDR3 is CASRLRDMGNNEQFF. The CDR3 region has the DNA TGTGCCAGCAGACTTCGGGACATGGGAAACAATGAGCAGTTCTTC.

The chain recombines TRBV7-2 with TRBJ2-2; 9 nucleotides line up with TRBD2. CDR1 and CDR2 from the germline V gene are SGHTA and FQGNSA. This CDR3 is built from 15 residues. With V trimmed by 5 bases and J by 4 bases, 5 bases remained unmatched. DNA of the CDR3: TGTGCCAGCAGCCTTAGCGGGAGAAGCACCGGGGAGCTGTTTTTT. Amino acids: CASSLSGRSTGELFF.

J is TRBJ2-5 and V is TRBV19; 9 bases are shared with TRBD1. Per the germline V gene, CDR1 is LNHDA and CDR2 is SQIVND (reference sequence). J was trimmed by 5 bases and V by 3 bases; bases with no gene match: 10. The CDR3 has 16 residues. The CDR3 reads CASSIPDRGRRETQYF. The CDR3 region has the DNA TGTGCCAGTAGTATCCCGGACAGGGGACGGAGGGAGACCCAGTACTTC.

The V gene is TRBV19, the J gene TRBJ1-2; 8 positions match TRBD1. V shed 5 bases, J shed 2 bases, and the junction held 10 bases outside the gene matches. This CDR3 is 16 amino acids long. Germline lookup yields CDR1 LNHDA and CDR2 SQIVND (reference sequence). The CDR3 region has the DNA TGTGCCAGTAGTCCCTGGACAGGGAGAGAAAACTATGGCTACACCTTC. Translation gives CASSPWTGRENYGYTF.

This chain links TRBV9 with TRBJ2-1; D might be TRBD1 (5 bases). In germline, CDR1 is SGDLS, CDR2 YYNGEE. The CDR3 loop spans 14 amino acids. V was clipped by 0 bases and J by 2 bases, with 6 bases between them. CDR3 nucleotide sequence: TGTGCCAGCAGCGTAGGGGGCGCCTACAATGAGCAGTTCTTC. It yields the protein CASSVGGAYNEQFF.

This clone turned up a few times. This chain uses TRBV10-3 with TRBJ1-1, with D uncertain. The CDR3 is made up of 16 amino acids. The germline gives CDR1 ENHRY, CDR2 SYGVKD. Trimming left V 3 bases short and J 0 bases short, with 14 bases between. The CDR3 bases are TGTGCCATCAGTGATGGGTCAGCGACTATGAACACTGAAGCTTTCTTT. This codes for CAISDGSATMNTEAFF.

This chain connects TRBV29-1 to TRBJ2-7; tentative D call: TRBD1 (6 bases). From germline, CDR1 is SQVTM and CDR2 ANQGSEA. Trimming removed 6 bases at V and 1 base at J, with 16 bases between. The CDR3 consists of 14 residues. The CDR3 DNA reads TGCAGCGTGATAAACCGACAGGCTTCCTACGAGCAGTACTTC. Residues: CSVINRQASYEQYF.

In its sample, this clone was seen once. The CDR3: CAWTSSYNEQFF. Written as DNA, the CDR3 is TGTGCCTGGACTAGTTCCTACAATGAGCAGTTCTTC. The V and J genes are TRBV30 and TRBJ2-1; no definite D call. There are 12 residues in the CDR3. The V gene lost 4 bases and the J gene lost 1 base, with 5 bases spanning the gap. Germline V gives CDR1 GTSNPN, CDR2 SVGIG (reference sequence).

The chain is built from TRBV27 and TRBJ2-5; perhaps TRBD2 as D (6 bases). The length of the CDR3 is 14 residues. Trimming stripped 0 bases from V and 1 base from J, with 6 bases between. Germline lookup yields CDR1 MNHEY and CDR2 SMNVEV (reference sequence). In DNA, the CDR3 is TGTGCCAGCAGTTTATCGGGGGGCCAAGAGACCCAGTACTTC. This translates into CASSLSGGQETQYF.

The J gene is TRBJ2-2, the V gene TRBV27; the match to TRBD2 covers 14 bases. The J segment lost 9 bases and the V segment lost 5 bases, leaving 11 bases of the junction unmatched. The CDR3 is made up of 17 amino acids. Germline V gene lookup returns CDR1 MNHEY and CDR2 SMNVEV (reference sequence). The CDR3 spells CASSPQGTSGRAWELFF. In nucleotides, the CDR3 is TGTGCCAGCAGTCCCCAAGGGACTAGCGGGAGAGCATGGGAGCTGTTTTTT.

The V and J genes are TRBV9 and TRBJ2-2, with 10 bases aligning to TRBD2. The CDR3 is 17 residues long. The ends lost 0 bases at V and 5 bases at J; junction bases unmatched: 7. Germline CDR1 and CDR2: SGDLS and YYNGEE. CDR3 in amino acids: CASSVEASGSWTGELFF. The DNA of the CDR3 is TGTGCCAGCAGCGTAGAAGCTAGCGGGAGCTGGACCGGGGAGCTGTTTTTT.

This clone was detected a few times. This chain connects TRBV4-3 to TRBJ1-4; D is unclear. Germline loops: CDR1 LGHNA, CDR2 YSLEER. V lost 0 bases to trimming and J lost 7 bases, with 24 bases between them. The CDR3 is made up of 19 amino acids. The CDR3 sequence is CASSQDHPKGSGVSEKLFF. The DNA of the CDR3 is TGCGCCAGCAGCCAAGATCATCCTAAGGGATCCGGGGTTAGTGAAAAACTGTTTTTT.

The chain carries TRBV13 and TRBJ1-2, with a tentative D call TRBD1 (5 bases). The CDR3 consists of 15 residues. Looked up from germline, CDR1 is PRHDT and CDR2 is FYEKMQ (reference sequence). V dropped 8 bases and J dropped 0 bases, with 16 bases sitting between them. As DNA, the CDR3 is TGTGCCAGCCGATCTCCACAAGGGGCTAACTATGGCTACACCTTC. Its translation is CASRSPQGANYGYTF.

The chain links TRBV27 to TRBJ2-3; D possibly corresponds to TRBD1 (5 bases). The CDR3 has 14 amino acids. CDR1 and CDR2 from the germline V gene are MNHEY and SMNVEV (reference sequence). The V gene lost 4 bases and the J gene lost 2 bases, with 10 bases spanning the gap. The CDR3 protein is CASSSLGHTDTQYF. CDR3 nucleotide sequence: TGTGCCAGCAGTTCCCTTGGACACACAGATACGCAGTATTTT.

The V call is TRBV9, the J call TRBJ2-5, with D possibly matching TRBD2 (5 bases). The end of the DNA fits TRBJ2-7 better, so the J call may be wrong. The germline V gene has CDR1 SGDLS and CDR2 YYNGEE. This CDR3 is 14 amino acids long. The CDR3 spells CASSVVWTADEQYF. The CDR3, as DNA: TGTGCCAGCAGCGTAGTCTGGACTGCGGACGAGCAGTACTTC.

The V and J genes are TRBV6-5 and TRBJ1-5; a weak D match, TRBD1 (5 bases). V was cut by 0 bases and J by 3 bases, with 9 bases left in between. This CDR3 has 15 amino acids. Germline CDR1 is MNHEY and CDR2 is SVGAGI. Here the CDR3 DNA reads TGTGCCAGCAGTTACTCGATAGGGGACAATCAGCCCCAGCATTTT. Translated: CASSYSIGDNQPQHF.

The V gene is TRBV5-1, the J gene TRBJ2-2; D is unclear. This CDR3 spans 14 amino acids. The germline V gene has CDR1 SGHRS and CDR2 YFSETQ. The ends were cut back, 0 bases at V and 6 bases at J, with 9 bases in the middle. CDR3: CASSLENSAGELFF. CDR3 coding DNA: TGCGCCAGCAGCTTGGAAAATTCCGCCGGGGAGCTGTTTTTT.

The chain employs TRBV28 and TRBJ2-1, with D perhaps matching TRBD2 (5 bases). Germline V gives CDR1 MDHEN, CDR2 SYDVKM. The germline V and J ends were trimmed by 5 bases and 3 bases, with 11 bases remaining between them. CDR3 length: 14 amino acids. The DNA of the CDR3 is TGTGCCAGCAGTGGAAGGGAGTACTACAATGAGCAGTTCTTC. Translating it yields CASSGREYYNEQFF.

The CDR3 here is CASSQDYVLSATNEKLFF. CDR3 bases: TGCGCCAGCAGCCAGGATTACGTCCTCAGCGCAACTAATGAAAAACTGTTTTTT. The genes are TRBV4-3 and TRBJ1-4, with no clear D. The length of the CDR3 is 18 residues. V lost 3 bases and J lost 0, with 17 bases in between. Germline-derived CDR1 and CDR2 are LGHNA and YSLEER.

The chain combines TRBV30 with TRBJ2-1; TRBD2 matches at 7 bases. V was clipped by 0 bases and J by 9 bases; unmatched bases: 5. The CDR3 length is 13 residues. CDR1 GTSNPN and CDR2 SVGIG come from the germline V gene (reference sequence). The CDR3 DNA follows: TGTGCCTGGAGTGTGGGGAGGGCCACTGAGCAGTTCTTC. Translation: CAWSVGRATEQFF.

J is TRBJ2-3 and V is TRBV28; a weak D match, TRBD1 (6 bases). This CDR3 is built from 19 residues. V shed 4 bases and J shed 4 bases, with 27 bases lying between them. Germline V gene data show CDR1 as MDHEN and CDR2 as SYDVKM. Here the CDR3 reads CASSYIPERDTGIADTQYF. CDR3 DNA sequence: TGTGCCAGCAGTTATATCCCGGAGAGGGACACAGGGATCGCAGATACGCAGTATTTT.

The chain combines TRBV5-1 with TRBJ2-5; 10 nucleotides match TRBD1. The CDR3 extends over 16 amino acids. The V gene's germline CDR1 is SGHRS and CDR2 YFSETQ. Trimming removed 3 bases from V and 3 bases from J; junction bases left unmatched: 8. The CDR3 DNA is TGCGCCAGCAGCTCTTTGGACAGGGGGTTGGAAGAGACCCAGTACTTC. Its protein is CASSSLDRGLEETQYF.

This clone was picked up one time. The CDR3 here is CASSYSIPNGGELFF. The CDR3 DNA reads TGTGCCAGCAGTTACTCGATCCCCAACGGCGGGGAGCTGTTTTTT. The chain is built from TRBV6-5 and TRBJ2-2; D gene ambiguous. The CDR3 contains 15 residues. Germline V CDR1 and CDR2: MNHEY, SVGAGI. With 0 bases removed from V and 7 bases from J, the gap between germline ends came to 12 bases.

The gene calls are TRBV5-1 and TRBJ2-7; TRBD1 might be the D (6 bases). CDR3 length: 14 amino acids. The germline CDR1 and CDR2 sequences are SGHRS and YFSETQ. V was clipped by 0 bases and J by 0 bases, with 7 bases between them. The DNA for the CDR3 is TGCGCCAGCAGCTTGGGGACAGTCTCCTACGAGCAGTACGTC. Protein: CASSLGTVSYEQYV.

The V call is TRBV2, the J call TRBJ1-4; tentative D call: TRBD1 (5 bases). This CDR3 region has 15 residues. Germline lookup yields CDR1 SNHLY and CDR2 FYNNEI. V was pared by 5 bases and J by 1 base, with 11 bases between. CDR3 in amino acids: CASSIRQRTNEKLFF. CDR3 nucleotides: TGTGCCAGCAGTATACGACAGAGAACTAATGAAAAACTGTTTTTT.